A selection of T cell receptor beta chains follows, all from one sample in a study of control samples from healthy donors and cancer patients. Assay: immunoSEQ multiplex PCR; the TCRdb copy retains only in-frame clones and omits some. The table shows some 120,000 clones, with 85% to 95% occurring only once. The source material was blood. These receptors all stem from a man aged 18 to 29 in good health. The CDR3 runs from the conserved cysteine through the conserved F or W. D genes are given only for firm matches. Clone size is given for some rows only: seen once, a few or many times, or a class if the clone is expanded.

abundance: NA; d_gene: TRBD2; v_gene: TRBV19; j_gene: TRBJ2-3; CDR3nt: TGTGCCAGTAGTGCAGCGGGGGGGATACCAGATACGCAGTATTTT; CDR3aa: CASSAAGGIPDTQYF
abundance: NA; d_gene: NA; v_gene: TRBV6-6; j_gene: TRBJ1-1; CDR3nt: TGTGCCAGCAGTTACGGGGGATATAGCACTGAAGCTTTCTTT; CDR3aa: CASSYGGYSTEAFF
abundance: NA; d_gene: NA; v_gene: TRBV27; j_gene: TRBJ1-2; CDR3nt: TGTGCCAGCAGTTTAGCGCAAGCTAACTATGGCTACACCTTC; CDR3aa: CASSLAQANYGYTF
abundance: NA; d_gene: NA; v_gene: TRBV6-6; j_gene: TRBJ2-6; CDR3nt: TGTGCCAGCAGTTACTCGGGGGACGGGGCCAACGTCCTGACTTTC; CDR3aa: CASSYSGDGANVLTF
abundance: NA; d_gene: TRBD2; v_gene: TRBV15; j_gene: TRBJ2-1; CDR3nt: TGTGCCACCAGCTGGGGACTAGTCGTCGACAATGAGCAGTTCTTC; CDR3aa: CATSWGLVVDNEQFF
abundance: NA; d_gene: TRBD1; v_gene: TRBV11-2; j_gene: TRBJ2-6; CDR3nt: TGTGCCAGCAGCCTCCGGACAGGGGGCGCCTCTGGGGCCAACGTCCTGACTTTC; CDR3aa: CASSLRTGGASGANVLTF
abundance: few; d_gene: NA; v_gene: TRBV6-4; j_gene: TRBJ1-5; CDR3nt: TGTGCCAGCAGTGAGGACGGGAGCAATCAGCCCCAGCATTTT; CDR3aa: CASSEDGSNQPQHF
abundance: NA; d_gene: NA; v_gene: TRBV12-3/TRBV12-4; j_gene: TRBJ1-5; CDR3nt: TGTGCCAGCAGTTTTGCTACAAGGCAGCCCCAGCATTTT; CDR3aa: CASSFATRQPQHF
abundance: NA; d_gene: TRBD1; v_gene: TRBV15; j_gene: TRBJ2-1; CDR3nt: TGTGCCACCAGCAGCTGGACAGGGGGTAACGATGAGCAGTTCTTC; CDR3aa: CATSSWTGGNDEQFF
abundance: NA; d_gene: TRBD2; v_gene: TRBV5-4; j_gene: TRBJ2-3; CDR3nt: TGTGCCAGCAGCTTGTGGCGGGGGGATTACACAGATACGCAGTATTTT; CDR3aa: CASSLWRGDYTDTQYF
abundance: NA; d_gene: NA; v_gene: TRBV27; j_gene: TRBJ1-2; CDR3nt: TGTGCCAGCAGTTTATCGGCGGGGGGGGTCTATGGCTACACCTTC; CDR3aa: CASSLSAGGVYGYTF
abundance: few; d_gene: NA; v_gene: TRBV9; j_gene: TRBJ2-2; CDR3nt: TGTGCCAGCAGCGTCCAAGGGGGAGTGGCCGGGGAGCTGTTTTTT; CDR3aa: CASSVQGGVAGELFF
abundance: NA; d_gene: NA; v_gene: TRBV29-1; j_gene: TRBJ1-2; CDR3nt: TGCAGCGTCCGGGACATCTTCAACTATGGCTACACCTTC; CDR3aa: CSVRDIFNYGYTF
abundance: NA; d_gene: NA; v_gene: TRBV5-4; j_gene: TRBJ2-3; CDR3nt: TGTGCCAGCAGCTTGGGTCGAACGCAGTATTTT; CDR3aa: CASSLGRTQYF
abundance: NA; d_gene: TRBD1; v_gene: TRBV6-6; j_gene: TRBJ1-1; CDR3nt: TGTGCCAGCACCGGACAGGGTTCCACTGAAGCTTTCTTT; CDR3aa: CASTGQGSTEAFF
abundance: NA; d_gene: NA; v_gene: TRBV12-5; j_gene: TRBJ1-2; CDR3nt: TGTGCTAGTGGTTTCGGCAACTATGGCTACACCTTC; CDR3aa: CASGFGNYGYTF
abundance: NA; d_gene: TRBD1; v_gene: TRBV19; j_gene: TRBJ1-2; CDR3nt: TGTGCCAGTAGTATAGGGACAGGGAACTATGGCTACACCTTC; CDR3aa: CASSIGTGNYGYTF
abundance: NA; d_gene: NA; v_gene: TRBV7-7; j_gene: TRBJ2-1; CDR3nt: TGTGCCAGCAGCTTAGGGACCGGGACTTTGTACAATGAGCAGTTCTTC; CDR3aa: CASSLGTGTLYNEQFF
abundance: NA; d_gene: TRBD1; v_gene: TRBV11-2; j_gene: TRBJ1-4; CDR3nt: TGTGCCAGCAGCCTGCCGGGACAGGGGGAAAAACTGTTTTTT; CDR3aa: CASSLPGQGEKLFF
abundance: NA; d_gene: TRBD1; v_gene: TRBV7-9; j_gene: TRBJ2-7; CDR3nt: TGTGCCAGCAGCTTAGACCGGACAGGGAACCCCTACGAGCAGTACTTC; CDR3aa: CASSLDRTGNPYEQYF
abundance: NA; d_gene: TRBD1; v_gene: TRBV29-1; j_gene: TRBJ2-5; CDR3nt: TGCAGCGTTGAAGATCGGACAGGGAGGCAAGAGACCCAGTACTTC; CDR3aa: CSVEDRTGRQETQYF
abundance: NA; d_gene: NA; v_gene: TRBV14; j_gene: TRBJ1-3; CDR3nt: TGTGCCAGCAGCCAGAGACTCGGAAACACCATATATTTT; CDR3aa: CASSQRLGNTIYF
abundance: NA; d_gene: NA; v_gene: TRBV9; j_gene: TRBJ1-2; CDR3nt: TGTGCCAGCAGCCCCGAGGTAGGGCTCTATGGCTACACCTTC; CDR3aa: CASSPEVGLYGYTF
abundance: NA; d_gene: NA; v_gene: TRBV27; j_gene: TRBJ1-6; CDR3nt: TGTGCCAGCACCATAGGCGTAGGCCGGCTTTATAATTCACCCCTCCACTTT; CDR3aa: CASTIGVGRLYNSPLHF
abundance: NA; d_gene: TRBD1; v_gene: TRBV29-1; j_gene: TRBJ1-2; CDR3nt: TGCAGCGTGGGGACAGGCTATGGCTACACCTTC; CDR3aa: CSVGTGYGYTF
abundance: NA; d_gene: NA; v_gene: TRBV15; j_gene: TRBJ1-4; CDR3nt: TGTGCCACCAGCAGAGAAAGGGGGGTAACTAATGAAAAACTGTTTTTT; CDR3aa: CATSRERGVTNEKLFF
abundance: NA; d_gene: TRBD1; v_gene: TRBV10-3; j_gene: TRBJ1-4; CDR3nt: TGTGCCATCAGTCCAGGGGGTGAAGATGAAAAACTGTTTTTT; CDR3aa: CAISPGGEDEKLFF
abundance: NA; d_gene: TRBD1; v_gene: TRBV10-1; j_gene: TRBJ2-7; CDR3nt: TGCGCCAGCAGTGAGTCGGCGGGACAGGGCTACGAGCAGTACTTC; CDR3aa: CASSESAGQGYEQYF
abundance: NA; d_gene: NA; v_gene: TRBV19; j_gene: TRBJ1-1; CDR3nt: TGTGCCAGTCTTAATGCCGGGGGGACAGCTTTCTTT; CDR3aa: CASLNAGGTAFF
abundance: NA; d_gene: TRBD1; v_gene: TRBV18; j_gene: TRBJ1-2; CDR3nt: TGTGCCAGCTCACCAAATCCGGGACAGGGGGCCGATGGCTACACCTTC; CDR3aa: CASSPNPGQGADGYTF
abundance: once; d_gene: NA; v_gene: TRBV5-1; j_gene: TRBJ2-7; CDR3nt: TGCGCCAGTAGACCGGGGCAGCGATACGAGCAGTACTTC; CDR3aa: CASRPGQRYEQYF
abundance: NA; d_gene: NA; v_gene: TRBV6-6; j_gene: TRBJ1-1; CDR3nt: TGTGCCAGCAGTTCCATTGGGACAAAGAACACTGAAGCTTTCTTT; CDR3aa: CASSSIGTKNTEAFF
abundance: few; d_gene: TRBD2; v_gene: TRBV5-1; j_gene: TRBJ2-1; CDR3nt: TGCGCCAGCAGCTTAGTAGCGGGGGGGCACGAGCAGTTCTTC; CDR3aa: CASSLVAGGHEQFF
abundance: NA; d_gene: TRBD2; v_gene: TRBV3-1/TRBV3-2; j_gene: TRBJ2-1; CDR3nt: TGTGCCAGCAGCCGGAGGGACTACCCGCTTGGTGAGCAGTTCTTC; CDR3aa: CASSRRDYPLGEQFF
abundance: once; d_gene: NA; v_gene: TRBV2; j_gene: TRBJ2-5; CDR3nt: TGTGCCAGCAGCGAGTCTCCGGGGCCTAACCAGTACTTC; CDR3aa: CASSESPGPNQYF
abundance: NA; d_gene: NA; v_gene: TRBV30; j_gene: TRBJ1-1; CDR3nt: TGTGCCTGGATCCAGGGGATAGGCACTGAAGCTTTCTTT; CDR3aa: CAWIQGIGTEAFF
abundance: NA; d_gene: NA; v_gene: TRBV9; j_gene: TRBJ2-3; CDR3nt: TGTGCCAGCAGCGTAGGGCCGGTGGCAGATACGCAGTATTTT; CDR3aa: CASSVGPVADTQYF
abundance: NA; d_gene: NA; v_gene: TRBV6-6; j_gene: TRBJ1-1; CDR3nt: TGTGCCAGCAGTTACTCGAATGTTTCAGGAACACTGAGGGCTTTCTTT; CDR3aa: CASSYSNVSGTLRAFF
abundance: NA; d_gene: NA; v_gene: TRBV7-9; j_gene: TRBJ1-4; CDR3nt: TGTGCCAGCAGCTTAGTTAGCGGAGGTGATGAAAAACTGTTTTTT; CDR3aa: CASSLVSGGDEKLFF
abundance: NA; d_gene: NA; v_gene: TRBV5-4; j_gene: TRBJ2-2; CDR3nt: TGTGCCAGCAGCTTGGGGTCAGGGATATATGCCGGGGAGCTGTTTTTT; CDR3aa: CASSLGSGIYAGELFF
abundance: NA; d_gene: NA; v_gene: TRBV11-3; j_gene: TRBJ2-7; CDR3nt: TGTGCCAGCAGCTTAGACGGACAGAGTGCCTACGAGCAGTACTTC; CDR3aa: CASSLDGQSAYEQYF
abundance: NA; d_gene: NA; v_gene: TRBV29-1; j_gene: TRBJ2-5; CDR3nt: TGCAGCGTCAGGGACACCTACCAAGAGACCCAGTACTTC; CDR3aa: CSVRDTYQETQYF
abundance: NA; d_gene: TRBD1; v_gene: TRBV2; j_gene: TRBJ1-2; CDR3nt: TGTGCCAGCAGCGCCCGGGACAGGGATCGAGGCTACACCTTC; CDR3aa: CASSARDRDRGYTF
abundance: NA; d_gene: NA; v_gene: TRBV28; j_gene: TRBJ1-1; CDR3nt: TGTGCCAGCAGTTTCGGAGGCACTGAAGCTTTCTTT; CDR3aa: CASSFGGTEAFF
abundance: NA; d_gene: NA; v_gene: TRBV5-5; j_gene: TRBJ2-7; CDR3nt: TGTGCCAGCAGCTTCACGGGCAGGTACTCCTACGAGCAGTACTTC; CDR3aa: CASSFTGRYSYEQYF
abundance: NA; d_gene: TRBD2; v_gene: TRBV5-4; j_gene: TRBJ2-1; CDR3nt: TGTGCCAGCAGCTTGACTAGCGGGGGGTACAATGAGCAGTTCTTC; CDR3aa: CASSLTSGGYNEQFF
abundance: NA; d_gene: NA; v_gene: TRBV10-1; j_gene: TRBJ2-2; CDR3nt: TGCGCCAGCAGTGACGGGAACACCGGGGAGCTGTTTTTT; CDR3aa: CASSDGNTGELFF
abundance: NA; d_gene: TRBD1; v_gene: TRBV27; j_gene: TRBJ1-2; CDR3nt: TGTGCCAGCAGTTTAAGTGCAGGGGGCTACTATGGCTACACCTTC; CDR3aa: CASSLSAGGYYGYTF